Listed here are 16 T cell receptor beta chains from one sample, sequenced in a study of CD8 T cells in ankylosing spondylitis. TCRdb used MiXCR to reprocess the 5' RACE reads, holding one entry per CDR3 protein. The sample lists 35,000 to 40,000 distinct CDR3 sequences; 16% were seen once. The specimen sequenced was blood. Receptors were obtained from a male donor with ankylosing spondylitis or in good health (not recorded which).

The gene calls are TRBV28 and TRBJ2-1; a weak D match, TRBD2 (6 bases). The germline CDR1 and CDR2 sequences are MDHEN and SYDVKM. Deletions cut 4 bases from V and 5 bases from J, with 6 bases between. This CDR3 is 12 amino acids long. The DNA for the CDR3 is TGTGCCAGCAGTTGGGGGGACAATGAGCAGTTCTTC. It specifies CASSWGDNEQFF.

CDR3 in DNA: TGCAGTGCCCGCCCGGCAGAAAGCAATCAGCCCCAGCATTTT. This sequence encodes CSARPAESNQPQHF. The chain has TRBV20-1 and TRBJ1-5; D uncertain. CDR3 length equals 14 residues. V lost 6 bases, J lost 1 base, and 13 bases lay in between. In germline, CDR1 is DFQATT, CDR2 SNEGSKA (reference sequence).

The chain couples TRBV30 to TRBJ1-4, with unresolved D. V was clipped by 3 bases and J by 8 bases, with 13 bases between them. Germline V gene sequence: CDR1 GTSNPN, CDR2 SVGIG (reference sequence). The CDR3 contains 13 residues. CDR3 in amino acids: CAWSLAGSEKLFF. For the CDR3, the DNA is TGTGCCTGGAGCCTCGCTGGAAGCGAAAAACTGTTTTTT.

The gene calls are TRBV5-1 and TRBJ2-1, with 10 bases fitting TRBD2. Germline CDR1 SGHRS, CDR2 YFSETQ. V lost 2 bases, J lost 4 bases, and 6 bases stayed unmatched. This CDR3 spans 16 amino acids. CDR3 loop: CASSLRAGGRYNEQFF. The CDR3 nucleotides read TGCGCCAGCAGCTTAAGAGCGGGAGGGAGATACAATGAGCAGTTCTTC.

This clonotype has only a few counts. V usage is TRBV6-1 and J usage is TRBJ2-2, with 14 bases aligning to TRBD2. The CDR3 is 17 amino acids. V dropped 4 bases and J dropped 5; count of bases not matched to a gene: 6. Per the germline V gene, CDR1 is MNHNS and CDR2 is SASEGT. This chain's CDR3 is CASSGRGTSGSTGELFF. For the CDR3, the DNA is TGTGCCAGCAGTGGGAGGGGGACTAGCGGGAGTACCGGGGAGCTGTTTTTT.

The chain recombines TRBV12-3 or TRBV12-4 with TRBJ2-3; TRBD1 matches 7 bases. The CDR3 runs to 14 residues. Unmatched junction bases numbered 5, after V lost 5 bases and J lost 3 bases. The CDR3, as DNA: TGTGCCAGCAGTCTTGGGACAGAGACAGATACGCAGTATTTT. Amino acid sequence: CASSLGTETDTQYF.

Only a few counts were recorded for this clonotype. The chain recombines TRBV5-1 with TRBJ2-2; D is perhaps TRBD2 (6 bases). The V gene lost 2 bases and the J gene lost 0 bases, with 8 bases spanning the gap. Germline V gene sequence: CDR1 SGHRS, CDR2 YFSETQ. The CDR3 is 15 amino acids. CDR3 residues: CASSLPGANTGELFF. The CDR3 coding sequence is TGCGCCAGCAGCTTACCGGGGGCGAACACCGGGGAGCTGTTTTTT. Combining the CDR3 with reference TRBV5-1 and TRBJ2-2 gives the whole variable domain KAGVTQTPRYLIKTRGQQVTLSCSPISGHRSVSWYQQTPGQGLQFLFEYFSETQRNKGNFPGRFSGRQFSNSRSEMNVSTLELGDSALYLCASSLPGANTGELFFGEGSRLTVL.

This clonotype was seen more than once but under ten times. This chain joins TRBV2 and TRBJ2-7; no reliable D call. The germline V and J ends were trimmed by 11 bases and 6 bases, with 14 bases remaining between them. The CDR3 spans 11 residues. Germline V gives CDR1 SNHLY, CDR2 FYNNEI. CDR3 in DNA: TGTGCCTCCCGGCTGGAATTCGAGCAGTACGTC. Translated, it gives CASRLEFEQYV.

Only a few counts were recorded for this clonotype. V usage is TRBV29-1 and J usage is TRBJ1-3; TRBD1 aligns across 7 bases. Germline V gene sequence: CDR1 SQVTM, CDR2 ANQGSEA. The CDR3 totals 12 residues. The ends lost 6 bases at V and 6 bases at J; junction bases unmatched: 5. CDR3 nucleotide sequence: TGCAGCGTCGGGGACAGCCTAAACACCATATATTTT. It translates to CSVGDSLNTIYF.

The CDR3 loop is CATSIFPGELFF. The CDR3, as DNA: TGTGCCACCAGCATCTTCCCCGGGGAGCTGTTTTTT. The chain joins TRBV15 to TRBJ2-2; D is unclear. V dropped 4 bases and J dropped 6 bases, with 6 bases sitting between them. This CDR3 region has 12 residues. The germline gives CDR1 LNHNV, CDR2 YYDKDF (reference sequence).

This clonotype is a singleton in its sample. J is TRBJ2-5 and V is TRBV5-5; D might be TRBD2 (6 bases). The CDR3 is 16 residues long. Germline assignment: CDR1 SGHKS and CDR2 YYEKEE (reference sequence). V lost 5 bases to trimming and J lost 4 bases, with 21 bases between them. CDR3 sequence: CASRPIRRGSGETQYF. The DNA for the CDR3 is TGTGCCAGCAGACCGATTCGGAGGGGTTCGGGAGAGACCCAGTACTTC. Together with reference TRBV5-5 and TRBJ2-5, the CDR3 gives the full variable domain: DAGVTQSPTHLIKTRGQQVTLRCSPISGHKSVSWYQQVLGQGPQFIFQYYEKEERGRGNFPDRFSARQFPNYSSELNVNALLLGDSALYLCASRPIRRGSGETQYFGPGTRLLVL.

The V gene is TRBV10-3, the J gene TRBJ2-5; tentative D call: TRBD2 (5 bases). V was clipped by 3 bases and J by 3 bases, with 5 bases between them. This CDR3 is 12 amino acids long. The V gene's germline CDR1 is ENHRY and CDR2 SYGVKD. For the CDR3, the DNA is TGTGCCATCAGTGAACTAGAAGAGACCCAGTACTTC. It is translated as CAISELEETQYF.

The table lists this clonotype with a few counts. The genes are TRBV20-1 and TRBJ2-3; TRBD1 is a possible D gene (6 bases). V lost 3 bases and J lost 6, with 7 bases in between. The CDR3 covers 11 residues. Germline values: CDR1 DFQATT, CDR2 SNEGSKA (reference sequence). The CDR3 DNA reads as TGCAGTGCTAGCCAGGGGGATACGCAGTATTTT. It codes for CSASQGDTQYF.

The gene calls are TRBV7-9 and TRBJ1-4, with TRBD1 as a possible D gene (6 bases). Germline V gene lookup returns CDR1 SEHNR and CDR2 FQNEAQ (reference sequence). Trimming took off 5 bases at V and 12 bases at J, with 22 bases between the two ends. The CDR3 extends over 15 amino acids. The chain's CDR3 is CASSEQGLRGGELFF. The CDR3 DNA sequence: TGTGCCAGCAGCGAACAGGGCCTACGGGGAGGGGAACTGTTTTTT. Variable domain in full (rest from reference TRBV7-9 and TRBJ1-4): DTGVSQNPRHKITKRGQNVTFRCDPISEHNRLYWYRQTLGQGPEFLTYFQNEAQLEKSRLLSDRFSAERPKGSFSTLEIQRTEQGDSAMYLCASSEQGLRGGELFFGSGTQLSVL.

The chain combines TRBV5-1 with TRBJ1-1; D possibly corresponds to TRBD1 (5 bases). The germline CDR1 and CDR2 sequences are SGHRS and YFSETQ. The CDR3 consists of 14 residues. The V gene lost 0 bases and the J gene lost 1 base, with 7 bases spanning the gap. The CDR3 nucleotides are TGCGCCAGCAGCTTGGCCGGACAGAACACTGAAGCTTTCTTT. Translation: CASSLAGQNTEAFF.

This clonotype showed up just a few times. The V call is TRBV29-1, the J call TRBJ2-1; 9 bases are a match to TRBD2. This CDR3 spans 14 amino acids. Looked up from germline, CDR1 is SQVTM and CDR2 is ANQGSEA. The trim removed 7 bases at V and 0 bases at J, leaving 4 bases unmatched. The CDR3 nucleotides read TGCAGCGGTCTAGCGGGAAGCTCCTACAATGAGCAGTTCTTC. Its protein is CSGLAGSSYNEQFF.